This T cell receptor beta chain was sequenced during a study of CD8 T cells in Susac syndrome. The V and J ends lost 1 base and 2 bases respectively, with 7 bases between them. Germline V gene data show CDR1 as SGHTA and CDR2 as FQGNSA. The CDR3 loop spans 14 amino acids. Controls were healthy donors (matched for age and sex). Negative isolation was used for CD8+ and CD4+ T cells and FACS enrichment for TEMRA cells. Reverse transcription of about 0.45 to 1 ug RNA was carried out with random hexamers. TCRdb called the immunoSEQ multiplex PCR reads again in MiXCR, with one record for every CDR3 protein. The repertoire holds over 120,000 distinct CDR3 sequences, with roughly 94% as singletons.

The sample comprised CD4+ T cells from PBMCs. This sequence joins TRBV7-2 and TRBJ2-3; D call uncertain. The sequence was obtained from a human donor in good health. In DNA, the CDR3 is TGTGCCAGCAGCTTAGGTGATATCACAGATACGCAGTATTTT. This sequence encodes CASSLGDITDTQYF.